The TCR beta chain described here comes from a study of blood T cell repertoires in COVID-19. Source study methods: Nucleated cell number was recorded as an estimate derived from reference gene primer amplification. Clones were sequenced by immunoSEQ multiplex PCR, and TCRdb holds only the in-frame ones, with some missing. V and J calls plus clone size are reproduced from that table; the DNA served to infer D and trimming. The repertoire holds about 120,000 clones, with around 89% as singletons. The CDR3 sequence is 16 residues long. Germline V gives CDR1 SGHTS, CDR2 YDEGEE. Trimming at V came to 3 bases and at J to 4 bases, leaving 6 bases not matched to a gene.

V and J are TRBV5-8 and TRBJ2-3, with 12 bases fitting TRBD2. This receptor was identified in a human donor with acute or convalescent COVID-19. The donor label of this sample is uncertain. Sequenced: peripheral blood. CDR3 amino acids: CASSYRLAGDPDTQYF. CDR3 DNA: TGTGCCAGCAGCTACCGACTAGCGGGGGACCCAGATACGCAGTATTTT. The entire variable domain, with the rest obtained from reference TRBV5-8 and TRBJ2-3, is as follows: EAGVTQSPTHLIKTRGQQATLRCSPISGHTSVYWYQQALGLGLQFLLWYDEGEERNRGNFPPRFSGRQFPNYSSELNVNALELEDSALYLCASSYRLAGDPDTQYFGPGTRLTVL.